Shown below are 25 T cell receptor beta chains from a single sample sequenced in a study of cytomegalovirus exposure and HLA in healthy donors. Primers included in the PCR were 60 Vbeta and 13 Jbeta primers. TCRdb keeps only in-frame clones here, not all; method: immunoSEQ multiplex PCR. The data hold some 120,000 clones, with about 73% observed a single time. The sample was PBMCs. These receptors all stem from a woman aged 35 to 49 in good health and CMV-seronegative.

This chain connects TRBV19 to TRBJ2-2, with 7 nucleotides matching TRBD2. This CDR3 is 16 amino acids long. Losses at the gene ends were 7 bases for V and 0 bases for J; bases not matched to a gene: 8. Germline V gives CDR1 LNHDA, CDR2 SQIVND (reference sequence). Here the CDR3 reads CASTLKRGSNTGELFF. The DNA for the CDR3 is TGTGCCAGTACTTTAAAGCGGGGTTCGAACACCGGGGAGCTGTTTTTT.

The rearrangement links TRBV7-3 to TRBJ2-2; 9 nucleotides align to TRBD2. Germline V CDR1 and CDR2: SGHTA, FQGTGA. V shed 8 bases and J 7 bases; nucleotides not matched to a gene: 5. The CDR3 is 13 residues long. In DNA form, the CDR3 reads TGTGCCAGCGCGGCTAGCGGGATCGGGGAGCTGTTTTTT. Translating gives CASAASGIGELFF.

The rearrangement joins TRBV6-5 to TRBJ2-7; 9 nucleotides align to TRBD1. The J segment lost 2 bases and the V segment lost 6 bases, leaving 8 bases of the junction unmatched. The CDR3 loop spans 15 amino acids. The germline V gene has CDR1 MNHEY and CDR2 SVGAGI. CDR3 sequence (DNA): TGTGCCAGCAGGGCGGACAGGGGTCGCCCCTACGAGCAGTACTTC. This encodes CASRADRGRPYEQYF.

The chain carries TRBV19 and TRBJ2-1, with 10 bases aligning to TRBD2. The V gene's germline CDR1 is LNHDA and CDR2 SQIVND (reference sequence). The ends lost 3 bases at V and 4 bases at J; junction bases unmatched: 18. This CDR3 region has 20 residues. CDR3 amino acids: CASSIPLSGGADRVYNEQFF. CDR3 sequence (DNA): TGTGCCAGTAGTATCCCGCTCAGCGGGGGGGCCGACCGAGTATACAATGAGCAGTTCTTC.

The chain combines TRBV7-7 with TRBJ2-5, with a tentative D call TRBD2 (5 bases). Germline CDR1 and CDR2: SSHAT and FNYEAQ (reference sequence). Between the trimmed V and J ends, which lost 5 bases and 5 bases, there was a span of 6 bases. This CDR3 has 11 amino acids. The CDR3 sequence is CASSRGETQYF. CDR3 coding DNA: TGTGCCAGCAGCAGAGGGGAGACCCAGTACTTC.

The J gene is TRBJ2-5, the V gene TRBV11-2; D possibly corresponds to TRBD2 (5 bases). The germline V gene has CDR1 SGHAT and CDR2 FQNNGV. V lost 3 bases, J lost 7 bases, and 6 bases lay in between. The CDR3 covers 11 residues. The CDR3 bases are TGTGCCAGCAGCTTGGCGGGGACCCAGTACTTC. It is translated as CASSLAGTQYF.

J is TRBJ2-5 and V is TRBV5-1, with 10 bases lining up with TRBD1. The CDR3 runs to 15 residues. Germline V gene lookup returns CDR1 SGHRS and CDR2 YFSETQ. The trim removed 4 bases at V and 5 bases at J, leaving 8 bases unmatched. CDR3 sequence (DNA): TGCGCCAGCAGCGGTGGGACAGGGGTAAGGGAGACCCAGTACTTC. Protein product: CASSGGTGVRETQYF.

This sequence joins TRBV4-2 and TRBJ2-5; D gene unclear. Germline V gene data show CDR1 as LGHNA and CDR2 as YNFKEQ. This CDR3 has 14 residues. Trimming removed 0 bases from V and 3 bases from J, with 8 bases in between. The CDR3 loop is CASSQDFGEETQYF. The CDR3, as DNA: TGTGCCAGCAGCCAAGATTTTGGAGAAGAGACCCAGTACTTC.

The gene calls are TRBV6-5 and TRBJ1-2; D perhaps matches TRBD1 (5 bases). The CDR3 has 15 residues. The V end was cut by 5 bases, the J end by 8 bases, with 21 bases between. Germline CDR1 reads MNHEY; CDR2 reads SVGAGI. Here the CDR3 DNA reads TGTGCCAGCAGTAGTGGAAGAGGGGAGGCAAAGGGCTACACCTTC. Amino acid sequence: CASSSGRGEAKGYTF.

The chain combines TRBV19 with TRBJ2-6; possible D gene TRBD1, 6 bases. V was shortened by 10 bases and J by 2 bases, with 21 bases between the two germline ends. This CDR3 has 17 residues. Germline CDR1 is LNHDA and CDR2 is SQIVND (reference sequence). CDR3 loop: CATPDSVELTGANVLTF. CDR3 DNA sequence: TGTGCCACCCCGGACAGTGTTGAGTTAACTGGGGCCAACGTCCTGACTTTC.

The DNA for the CDR3 is TGTGCCATCTCCCCGGAGTTTCGCAATCAGCCCCAGCATTTT. Translation gives CAISPEFRNQPQHF. The chain carries TRBV6-5 and TRBJ1-5; D is ambiguous. CDR1 is MNHEY, CDR2 SVGAGI, per germline. V was trimmed by 10 bases and J by 2 bases, leaving 15 bases between them. CDR3 size: 14 residues.

This chain joins TRBV6-6 and TRBJ2-7; D may be TRBD2 (7 bases). Germline lookup yields CDR1 MNHNY and CDR2 SVGAGI (reference sequence). V lost 7 bases, J lost 3 bases, and 16 bases lay in between. The CDR3 has 14 amino acids. The CDR3 is CASTLEGGIYEQYF. CDR3 sequence (DNA): TGTGCCAGCACCCTTGAGGGGGGGATCTACGAGCAGTACTTC.

V usage is TRBV5-6 and J usage is TRBJ1-1; the D is unclear. Germline V gene lookup returns CDR1 SGHDT and CDR2 YYEEEE. The CDR3 covers 15 residues. V lost 4 bases and J lost 2, with 15 bases in between. CDR3 bases: TGTGCCAGCAGCCTCCCGTCGGGGATCAACACTGAAGCTTTCTTT. This encodes CASSLPSGINTEAFF.

The chain is built from TRBV5-4 and TRBJ2-2; TRBD2 matches at 14 bases. V dropped 5 bases and J dropped 0; count of bases not matched to a gene: 6. Per germline, CDR1 SGHNT and CDR2 YYREEE (reference sequence). This CDR3 has 18 residues. The DNA for the CDR3 is TGTGCCAGCAGATATGGACTAGCGGGGGGATCGAACACCGGGGAGCTGTTTTTT. Protein: CASRYGLAGGSNTGELFF.

V is TRBV30 and J is TRBJ1-2; tentative D call: TRBD1 (6 bases). The CDR3 spans 13 residues. CDR1 GTSNPN and CDR2 SVGIG come from the germline V gene (reference sequence). Trimming removed 5 bases at V and 4 bases at J, with 14 bases between. The CDR3 reads CAWVRDIPYGYTF. Here the CDR3 DNA reads TGTGCCTGGGTCCGGGACATACCCTATGGCTACACCTTC.

The chain joins TRBV19 to TRBJ1-5; D remains ambiguous. With 6 bases removed from V and 1 base from J, the gap between germline ends came to 4 bases. The CDR3 totals 12 residues. CDR1 and CDR2 (germline): LNHDA, SQIVND (reference sequence). CDR3 sequence: CASSRSNQPQHF. The CDR3 bases are TGTGCCAGTAGCCGGAGCAATCAGCCCCAGCATTTT.

Only one count was recorded for this clone. The chain carries TRBV2 and TRBJ2-3, with D maybe TRBD1 (6 bases). The germline CDR1 and CDR2 sequences are SNHLY and FYNNEI. V was clipped by 6 bases and J by 6 bases, with 13 bases between them. The CDR3 totals 13 residues. Here the CDR3 DNA reads TGTGCCAGCAGCAGCAGGGGTGGGGATACGCAGTATTTT. Translating gives CASSSRGGDTQYF.

The gene calls are TRBV5-5 and TRBJ2-2, with 8 bases that match TRBD2. This CDR3 spans 15 amino acids. V lost 4 bases and J lost 4; bases outside the gene matches: 6. The V gene's germline CDR1 is SGHKS and CDR2 YYEKEE (reference sequence). The CDR3 DNA is TGTGCCAGCAGCCGGGGGGGAGGGGTCACCGGGGAGCTGTTTTTT. The encoded protein is CASSRGGGVTGELFF.

This clone was observed a handful of times. The rearrangement uses TRBV7-8 and TRBJ2-7; tentative D call: TRBD1 (5 bases). This CDR3 has 12 amino acids. Germline lookup yields CDR1 SGHVS and CDR2 FQNEAQ. Trimming removed 2 bases from V and 4 bases from J, with 6 bases in between. CDR3: CASSLQGYEQYF. CDR3 coding DNA: TGTGCCAGCAGCTTACAGGGTTACGAGCAGTACTTC.

The chain links TRBV7-2 to TRBJ2-3, with a possible D match to TRBD1 (6 bases). The CDR3 contains 14 residues. CDR1 is SGHTA, CDR2 FQGNSA, per germline. Trimming left V 3 bases short and J 6 bases short, with 13 bases between. CDR3 sequence reads: CASSLRGSADTQYF. In DNA form, the CDR3 reads TGTGCCAGCAGCTTGAGGGGGAGTGCTGATACGCAGTATTTT.

V gene TRBV7-3 combines with J gene TRBJ2-1, with D possibly being TRBD2 (5 bases). Per germline, CDR1 SGHTA and CDR2 FQGTGA. The CDR3 extends over 17 amino acids. The ends were cut back, 3 bases at V and 0 bases at J, with 15 bases in the middle. The CDR3 is CASSFWGRGSSYNEQFF. CDR3 bases: TGTGCCAGCAGCTTTTGGGGTCGGGGTAGCTCCTACAATGAGCAGTTCTTC.

The sample holds a few counts of this clone. The chain recombines TRBV5-6 with TRBJ1-2, with D maybe TRBD1 (6 bases). V was cut by 6 bases and J by 6 bases, with 18 bases left in between. CDR1 and CDR2 from the germline V gene are SGHDT and YYEEEE. The length of the CDR3 is 14 residues. The CDR3 sequence: CASNLFQGTDGYTF. The CDR3 nucleotides read TGTGCCAGCAACCTTTTTCAGGGGACCGATGGCTACACCTTC.

This clone was found a few times. The V call is TRBV19, the J call TRBJ2-3, with 8 bases lining up with TRBD2. CDR1 and CDR2 from the germline V gene are LNHDA and SQIVND (reference sequence). With 3 bases clipped from V and 7 bases from J, the junction kept 15 bases outside the gene matches. The CDR3 covers 17 residues. Here the CDR3 reads CASSMGPTGGDVNTQYF. CDR3 DNA sequence: TGTGCCAGTAGTATGGGCCCCACGGGAGGGGACGTGAATACGCAGTATTTT.

The count of this clone is one. The chain carries TRBV30 and TRBJ1-4; 8 bases map to TRBD1. CDR3 length: 13 residues. Germline-derived CDR1 and CDR2 are GTSNPN and SVGIG (reference sequence). V dropped 1 base and J dropped 7; count of bases not matched to a gene: 2. The CDR3 region is CAWSGDRGEKLFF. The DNA for the CDR3 is TGTGCCTGGAGTGGTGACAGGGGTGAAAAACTGTTTTTT.

This chain links TRBV6-6 with TRBJ2-5, with 8 bases fitting TRBD2. The CDR3 covers 13 residues. Germline V gives CDR1 MNHNY, CDR2 SVGAGI (reference sequence). V gave up 4 bases and J gave up 3 bases; unmatched junction bases: 1. For the CDR3, the DNA is TGTGCCAGCAGTTCAGCGGGAGAAGAGACCCAGTACTTC. Translated: CASSSAGEETQYF.